Only one count was recorded for the clone carrying this T cell receptor beta chain. Unstimulated naive, memory, effector memory and TEMRA subsets were also sequenced, drawn from a few donor pairs. Measured with immunoSEQ multiplex PCR; TCRdb has only the in-frame clones, and not every one. Of about 40,000 clones detected, more than 80% appear once; the ten largest clones hold about 0.25%. This record comes from a study of siplizumab effects on memory and regulatory T cells. This CDR3 has 14 residues. Germline CDR1 is SGHAT and CDR2 is FQNNGV. Trimming removed 6 bases from V and 5 bases from J; junction bases left unmatched: 9.

Sequencing used naive CD4+ T cells sorted from blood. The clonotype was recovered from a human donor in good health. The chain has TRBV11-2 and TRBJ2-5, with 7 bases aligning to TRBD1. CDR3 coding DNA: TGTGCCAGCAGTTTACAAACAGGGGAGGAGACCCAGTACTTC. Translation gives CASSLQTGEETQYF.